Listed below are T cell receptor beta chains from one sample, sequenced in a study of blood T cell repertoires in COVID-19. The assay was immunoSEQ multiplex PCR, and TCRdb's table has in-frame clones only and misses some. The table shows about 300,000 clones, with 65% to 90% occurring only once. Source material: PBMCs or T cells enriched from blood (not recorded which). The receptor source for this set is a young man who had recovered from COVID-19. Each CDR3 is given with its conserved first and last residue. Each record gives: clone size, D gene, J gene, V gene, CDR3 DNA, CDR3 protein. D genes are given only for firm matches. Clone size is shown for a subset of rows, as once, few, many or a class of expanded clone.

once NA TRBJ2-7 TRBV15 TGTGCCACCAGCAGCCGGGACTCGGGGGACTACGAGCAGTACTTC CATSSRDSGDYEQYF
NA NA TRBJ2-7 TRBV5-4 TGTGCCAGCAGCTTGGAGGCAGGGGTAGGCTACGAGCAGTACTTC CASSLEAGVGYEQYF
NA TRBD1 TRBJ1-6 TRBV2 TGTGCCAGCGCCGGGACAGGGGATTCACCCCTCCACTTT CASAGTGDSPLHF
once NA TRBJ1-1 TRBV6-4 TGTGCCAGCAGGGCAGAGGGCTCTGGCACTGAAGCTTTCTTT CASRAEGSGTEAFF
NA TRBD2 TRBJ2-3 TRBV5-1 TGCGCCAGCAGCTTGGATGCGGGAGGGCCCCCCGTAGATACGCAGTATTTT CASSLDAGGPPVDTQYF
NA NA TRBJ1-3 TRBV21-1 TGTTACAGAAGCTCTGGAAACACCATATATTTT CYRSSGNTIYF
NA NA TRBJ2-1 TRBV9 TGTGCCAGCAGCGTAGTCGGCGGGAACTACAATGAGCAGTTCTTC CASSVVGGNYNEQFF
NA TRBD1 TRBJ2-5 TRBV7-2 TGTGCCAGCAGCTTAGTTGCAGGGGGCTTCGAGACCCAGTACTTC CASSLVAGGFETQYF
NA TRBD2 TRBJ2-5 TRBV2 TGTGCCAGCAGACCCAACTCGGGGGGGGCATACCAAGAGACCCAGTACTTC CASRPNSGGAYQETQYF
NA TRBD2 TRBJ2-3 TRBV2 TGTGCCAGCAGGACGACTAGCGGTACAGATACGCAGTATTTT CASRTTSGTDTQYF
NA TRBD1 TRBJ1-3 TRBV2 TGTGCCAGCAGTGAAGCGCTTCGGGGGACAGGGCCAGGAAACACCATATATTTT CASSEALRGTGPGNTIYF
NA NA TRBJ1-4 TRBV3-1/TRBV3-2 TGTGCCAGCAGCCAAGGGTTTCGAGTTACTAATGAAAAACTGTTTTTT CASSQGFRVTNEKLFF
NA NA TRBJ2-2 TRBV5-1 TGCGCCAGCCGACGTGCGGCGGGGATCACCGGGGAGCTGTTTTTT CASRRAAGITGELFF
NA TRBD1 TRBJ1-1 TRBV28 TGTGCCAGCACCTCCTCAGGGGGCTGGTCTGAAGCTTTCTTT CASTSSGGWSEAFF
NA NA TRBJ1-5 TRBV19 TGTGCCAGTAGTATTGAGGGAGAGGGGGTGCGTGGACAGCCCCAGCATTTT CASSIEGEGVRGQPQHF
NA TRBD2 TRBJ2-1 TRBV18 TGTGCCAGCTCACCCCGGGGGGCGGGAGGTGCTGAGCAGTTCTTC CASSPRGAGGAEQFF
NA TRBD1 TRBJ1-5 TRBV4-2 TGTGCCAGCAGCCAAGAGGGGACAGGGCCGAATCAGCCCCAGCATTTT CASSQEGTGPNQPQHF
NA TRBD1 TRBJ1-2 TRBV14 TGTGCCAGCAGCCAATGGACAGGGCGCGAGGTCTATGGCTACACCTTC CASSQWTGREVYGYTF
NA NA TRBJ1-6 TRBV3-1/TRBV3-2 TGTGCCAGCAGCCAAGATTTTCGGCGGTCACCCCTCCACTTT CASSQDFRRSPLHF
NA TRBD1 TRBJ1-4 TRBV5-1 TGCGCCAGCAGCACCCAGACAGGGGGGAATGAAAAACTGTTTTTT CASSTQTGGNEKLFF
NA NA TRBJ2-7 TRBV7-9 TGTGCCAGCAGCACTTACGGCTCCTACGAGCAGTACTTC CASSTYGSYEQYF
once NA TRBJ1-1 TRBV19 TGTGCCAGTAGTATAGCAGTGAACACTGAAGCTTTCTTT CASSIAVNTEAFF